This passage covers 14 T cell receptor beta chains from one sample sequenced in a study of blood T cell repertoires in COVID-19. The data were produced by immunoSEQ multiplex PCR, yet TCRdb's version contains in-frame clones alone and is incomplete. The sample lists around 150,000 clones; 84% were seen once. Material: peripheral blood. These receptor sequences come from a man aged 65 to 79 with acute or convalescent COVID-19.

Worth noting for this clone: Different DNA sequences within this sample yield the same CDR3. The rearrangement uses TRBV5-1 and TRBJ2-7, with D possibly TRBD1 on 5 matching bases. Germline loops: CDR1 SGHRS, CDR2 YFSETQ. This CDR3 spans 15 amino acids. V was cut by 0 bases and J by 3 bases, with 13 bases left in between. The CDR3 spells CASSLGGQGSYEQYF. The DNA of the CDR3 is TGCGCCAGCAGCTTGGGTGGGCAGGGTAGCTACGAGCAGTACTTC.

This clone was observed a single time. V is TRBV2 and J is TRBJ1-6; D is possibly TRBD1 (5 bases). V gave up 3 bases and J gave up 4 bases, with 10 bases separating them. The germline CDR1 and CDR2 sequences are SNHLY and FYNNEI. The CDR3 covers 15 residues. CDR3 coding DNA: TGTGCCAGCAGTGACCGACAGCGTTATAATTCACCCCTCCACTTT. Amino acids: CASSDRQRYNSPLHF. Based on the CDR3 plus reference TRBV2 and TRBJ1-6, the full variable domain is EPEVTQTPSHQVTQMGQEVILRCVPISNHLYFYWYRQILGQKVEFLVSFYNNEISEKSEIFDDQFSVERPDGSNFTLKIRSTKLEDSAMYFCASSDRQRYNSPLHFGNGTRLTVT.

The chain links TRBV19 to TRBJ1-1; D is undetermined. The CDR3 is 12 residues long. V was cut by 2 bases and J by 3 bases, with 4 bases left in between. Germline V gene data show CDR1 as LNHDA and CDR2 as SQIVND (reference sequence). In DNA form, the CDR3 reads TGTGCCAGTAGTATATCGGACACTGAAGCTTTCTTT. It specifies CASSISDTEAFF.

The genes are TRBV19 and TRBJ1-3, with D hard to call. V gave up 7 bases and J gave up 0 bases, with 13 bases separating them. Per germline, CDR1 LNHDA and CDR2 SQIVND (reference sequence). The length of the CDR3 is 15 residues. CDR3 sequence reads: CASTRITGSGNTIYF. The CDR3 nucleotides are TGTGCCAGTACCCGGATAACGGGCTCTGGAAACACCATATATTTT.

The J gene is TRBJ2-5, the V gene TRBV6-2 or TRBV6-3; 7 nucleotides match TRBD1. The trim removed 8 bases at V and 4 bases at J, leaving 13 bases unmatched. CDR1 is MNHEY and CDR2 is SVGEGT in the germline V gene. The CDR3 is 15 residues long. The CDR3 coding sequence is TGTGCCAGCGGCCTACCGACAGGGATTTCAGAGACCCAGTACTTC. This encodes CASGLPTGISETQYF.

This chain uses TRBV28 with TRBJ1-5, with D possibly TRBD1 on 5 matching bases. This CDR3 spans 12 amino acids. Germline loops: CDR1 MDHEN, CDR2 SYDVKM. Deletions cut 6 bases from V and 8 bases from J, with 11 bases between. Here the CDR3 DNA reads TGTGCCAGCAGCGATGTGGACAAGCCCCAGCATTTT. Translation: CASSDVDKPQHF. Filled out from reference TRBV28 and TRBJ1-5, the complete variable domain reads DVKVTQSSRYLVKRTGEKVFLECVQDMDHENMFWYRQDPGLGLRLIYFSYDVKMKEKGDIPEGYSVSREKKERFSLILESASTNQTSMYLCASSDVDKPQHFGDGTRLSIL.

This clone showed up just a few times. V gene TRBV19 combines with J gene TRBJ1-1; 7 bases line up with TRBD1. The CDR3 runs to 14 residues. CDR1 and CDR2 from the germline V gene are LNHDA and SQIVND (reference sequence). J lost 5 bases, V lost 5 bases, and 8 bases had no gene match. CDR3 loop: CASSLQTGRTEAFF. DNA for the CDR3: TGTGCCAGTAGTCTCCAGACAGGGAGGACTGAAGCTTTCTTT.

The rearrangement joins TRBV19 to TRBJ1-6; 10 bases line up with TRBD1. V lost 11 bases and J lost 4; bases outside the gene matches: 17. The CDR3 loop spans 18 amino acids. CDR1 and CDR2 from the germline V gene are LNHDA and SQIVND (reference sequence). The CDR3 is CASTWTGGGKWYNSPLHF. For the CDR3, the DNA is TGTGCCTCGACCTGGACAGGGGGTGGGAAATGGTATAATTCACCCCTCCACTTT.

The gene calls are TRBV11-3 and TRBJ2-1; possibly TRBD2 for D (6 bases). V was pared by 3 bases and J by 13 bases, with 13 bases between. From germline, CDR1 is SGHNT and CDR2 YENEEA. The CDR3 extends over 12 amino acids. The CDR3 sequence: CASSLSAGPQFF. The CDR3 bases are TGTGCCAGCAGCTTGTCTGCGGGGCCTCAGTTCTTC.

The chain carries TRBV19 and TRBJ1-4; D may be TRBD1 (6 bases). The CDR3 runs to 15 residues. Between the trimmed V and J ends, which lost 8 bases and 3 bases, there was a span of 16 bases. Germline V lookup: CDR1 LNHDA, CDR2 SQIVND (reference sequence). The CDR3 here is CASANTGIANEKLFF. The CDR3 DNA reads TGTGCCAGTGCTAATACAGGGATAGCTAATGAAAAACTGTTTTTT. Using reference TRBV19 and TRBJ1-4 for the parts outside the CDR3, the full variable domain is DGGITQSPKYLFRKEGQNVTLSCEQNLNHDAMYWYRQDPGQGLRLIYYSQIVNDFQKGDIAEGYSVSREKKESFPLTVTSAQKNPTAFYLCASANTGIANEKLFFGSGTQLSVL.

The chain employs TRBV7-3 and TRBJ2-1; 8 bases agree with TRBD2. V lost 5 bases to trimming and J lost 7 bases; unmatched junction nucleotides: 10. CDR3 length equals 15 residues. CDR1 SGHTA and CDR2 FQGTGA come from the germline V gene. This CDR3 reads CASSPVAGGKNEQFF. CDR3 in DNA: TGTGCCAGCAGCCCCGTCGCGGGGGGCAAAAATGAGCAGTTCTTC. The complete variable domain, with remaining parts taken from reference TRBV7-3 and TRBJ2-1, reads GAGVSQTPSNKVTEKGKYVELRCDPISGHTALYWYRQSLGQGPEFLIYFQGTGAADDSGLPNDRFFAVRPEGSVSTLKIQRTERGDSAVYLCASSPVAGGKNEQFFGPGTRLTVL.

This clone was detected only once. The rearrangement links TRBV12-3 or TRBV12-4 to TRBJ2-3, with a tentative D call TRBD1 (5 bases). This CDR3 region has 11 residues. V lost 5 bases to trimming and J lost 7 bases, with 7 bases between them. The CDR3 nucleotides are TGTGCCAGCAGTCAGGGAAATACGCAGTATTTT. Protein product: CASSQGNTQYF.

The J gene is TRBJ2-1, the V gene TRBV5-6; D might be TRBD2 (6 bases). CDR3 length equals 16 residues. Looked up from germline, CDR1 is SGHDT and CDR2 is YYEEEE. The ends were cut back, 0 bases at V and 0 bases at J, with 10 bases in the middle. The CDR3 reads CASSLARGNSYNEQFF. The CDR3 DNA sequence: TGTGCCAGCAGCTTGGCCCGGGGGAACTCCTACAATGAGCAGTTCTTC. Full variable domain (outside the CDR3, taken from reference TRBV5-6 and TRBJ2-1): DAGVTQSPTHLIKTRGQQVTLRCSPKSGHDTVSWYQQALGQGPQFIFQYYEEEERQRGNFPDRFSGHQFPNYSSELNVNALLLGDSALYLCASSLARGNSYNEQFFGPGTRLTVL.

The rearrangement uses TRBV25-1 and TRBJ2-5; D may be TRBD1 (6 bases). V lost 1 base, J lost 3 bases, and 21 bases lay in between. Germline CDR1 and CDR2: MGHDK and SYGVNS. This CDR3 has 18 residues. The CDR3 DNA follows: TGTGCCAGCAGTGAATTGCGCAGGTATGAACAGGGTAAAGAGACCCAGTACTTC. It yields the protein CASSELRRYEQGKETQYF.